One sample yielded the 30 T cell receptor beta chains listed below, sequenced in a study of T-cell memory formation after mild COVID-19. MiXCR, run by TCRdb on the 5' RACE reads, gives a single entry per CDR3 protein. The repertoire holds under 450,000 distinct CDR3 sequences, with under 25% as singletons. Sequenced material: PBMCs or a T cell subset sorted from them (not recorded which). The receptors derive from a man aged 18 to 29 who had mild COVID-19 (a few samples of this study predate the infection). Cell type and time point are not known.

This clonotype has at least ten counts. V usage is TRBV6-2 or TRBV6-3 and J usage is TRBJ1-1; no definite D call. CDR1 is MNHEY, CDR2 SVGEGT, per germline. The CDR3 length is 15 residues. The V end lost 7 bases, the J end lost 5 bases, and 20 bases lay between the germline ends. CDR3 sequence (DNA): TGTGCCAGCACCATACGAGGCGGCGTTGGGACTGAAGCTTTCTTT. Encoded protein: CASTIRGGVGTEAFF.

The V gene is TRBV29-1, the J gene TRBJ1-1; TRBD1 agrees at 7 bases. The V segment lost 5 bases and the J segment 7 bases; nucleotides outside the gene matches: 13. Per the germline V gene, CDR1 is SQVTM and CDR2 is ANQGSEA. The length of the CDR3 is 14 residues. CDR3 sequence: CSVFRGVRDNEAFF. The CDR3 DNA is TGCAGCGTTTTCAGGGGGGTAAGGGACAATGAAGCTTTCTTT. Looking up the rest from reference TRBV29-1 and TRBJ1-1 gives the full variable domain: SAVISQKPSRDICQRGTSLTIQCQVDSQVTMMFWYRQQPGQSLTLIATANQGSEATYESGFVIDKFPISRPNLTFSTLTVSNMSPEDSSIYLCSVFRGVRDNEAFFGQGTRLTVV.

The chain couples TRBV5-1 to TRBJ2-5; no clear D gene. Germline CDR1 SGHRS, CDR2 YFSETQ. The V end was cut by 0 bases, the J end by 3 bases, with 9 bases between. The CDR3 totals 14 residues. The CDR3 DNA reads TGCGCCAGCAGCTTGGTGGCGAGGAAAGAGACCCAGTACTTC. Translated, it gives CASSLVARKETQYF.

The rearrangement links TRBV11-2 to TRBJ2-7; 13 bases are shared with TRBD2. CDR3 length: 16 amino acids. Trimming at V came to 5 bases and at J to 6 bases, leaving 10 bases not matched to a gene. The germline V gene has CDR1 SGHAT and CDR2 FQNNGV. CDR3 residues: CASSLGLAGVGGEQYF. The CDR3 coding sequence is TGTGCCAGCAGCCTCGGACTAGCGGGGGTCGGCGGCGAGCAGTACTTC.

This clonotype was detected only a few times. The DNA of the CDR3 is TGCGCCAGCAGCCAAGTGTCTCGCCGCACAGATACGCAGTATTTT. Translated: CASSQVSRRTDTQYF. V is TRBV4-1 and J is TRBJ2-3; D is uncertain. The length of the CDR3 is 15 residues. The V end lost 1 base, the J end lost 1 base, and 9 bases lay between the germline ends. CDR1 and CDR2 from the germline V gene are MGHRA and YSYEKL.

The rearrangement uses TRBV5-1 and TRBJ1-1, with 7 bases identical to TRBD1. The CDR3 has 16 amino acids. V trimming: 0 bases; J trimming: 5 bases; junction bases outside the gene matches: 10. Germline V CDR1 and CDR2: SGHRS, YFSETQ. CDR3 region: CASSLVEGAGYTEAFF. For the CDR3, the DNA is TGCGCCAGCAGCTTGGTCGAGGGGGCTGGGTATACTGAAGCTTTCTTT.

The sample holds a few counts of this clonotype. The V gene is TRBV28, the J gene TRBJ2-5; TRBD1 or TRBD2 may be the D gene (5 bases each). CDR1 and CDR2 from the germline V gene are MDHEN and SYDVKM. V lost 7 bases and J 1 base, leaving 13 bases between the germline ends. This CDR3 is 14 amino acids long. The CDR3 coding sequence is TGTGCCAGCACCCACCGGGACCCCCAAGAGACCCAGTACTTC. Its protein product is CASTHRDPQETQYF. The full variable domain, its missing parts supplied by reference TRBV28 and TRBJ2-5, is DVKVTQSSRYLVKRTGEKVFLECVQDMDHENMFWYRQDPGLGLRLIYFSYDVKMKEKGDIPEGYSVSREKKERFSLILESASTNQTSMYLCASTHRDPQETQYFGPGTRLLVL.

This clonotype was detected only a few times. The rearrangement links TRBV7-2 to TRBJ2-5, with 9 bases matching TRBD2. CDR1 and CDR2 from the germline V gene are SGHTA and FQGNSA. This CDR3 region has 18 residues. Unmatched junction bases numbered 9, after V lost 1 base and J lost 0 bases. This chain's CDR3 is CASSLVGLSGGYQETQYF. The CDR3 nucleotides read TGTGCCAGCAGCTTAGTGGGCCTGAGCGGGGGGTACCAAGAGACCCAGTACTTC.

This sequence joins TRBV11-2 and TRBJ1-1; D remains ambiguous. There are 15 residues in the CDR3. Germline V gene lookup returns CDR1 SGHAT and CDR2 FQNNGV. The V end lost 3 bases, the J end lost 1 base, and 12 bases lay between the germline ends. CDR3 residues: CASSLIGLRNTEAFF. The CDR3 DNA follows: TGTGCCAGCAGCTTGATTGGCTTACGGAACACTGAAGCTTTCTTT.

This clonotype was seen only a few times. CDR3 amino acids: CSALRALTYEQYF. The CDR3 coding sequence is TGCAGCGCCCTTAGGGCATTAACCTACGAGCAGTACTTC. The chain is built from TRBV29-1 and TRBJ2-7; D unresolved. Trimming pared 7 bases from V and 2 bases from J, leaving 15 bases between. CDR1 is SQVTM and CDR2 is ANQGSEA in the germline V gene. The CDR3 sequence is 13 residues long.

This chain connects TRBV14 to TRBJ2-2; D uncertain. Germline loops: CDR1 SGHDN, CDR2 FVKESK. This CDR3 is 14 amino acids long. V lost 0 bases and J lost 6, with 8 bases in between. The CDR3 sequence: CASSQDNPPGELFF. For the CDR3, the DNA is TGTGCCAGCAGCCAAGACAACCCTCCCGGGGAGCTGTTTTTT.

This clonotype was recorded a few times. This chain connects TRBV28 to TRBJ2-5; D might be TRBD1 (5 bases). The ends were cut back, 9 bases at V and 2 bases at J, with 16 bases in the middle. Germline CDR1 and CDR2: MDHEN and SYDVKM. The CDR3 covers 14 residues. CDR3 DNA: TGTGCCAGTGCCTTCGACAGCCCGCAAGAGACCCAGTACTTC. It translates to CASAFDSPQETQYF.

At least ten counts were recorded for this clonotype. The gene calls are TRBV12-3 or TRBV12-4 and TRBJ1-5, with D maybe TRBD1 (5 bases). The CDR3 runs 13 residues. V lost 11 bases and J lost 5, with 16 bases in between. The CDR3 nucleotides read TGTGCCGTGATGAGGGGAGGAGATCAGCCCCAGCATTTT. Translated: CAVMRGGDQPQHF.

This clonotype has only a few counts. The chain uses TRBV4-1 and TRBJ1-4, with a possible D match to TRBD1 (5 bases). Germline lookup yields CDR1 MGHRA and CDR2 YSYEKL. CDR3 size: 18 residues. Trimming removed 4 bases at V and 4 bases at J, with 22 bases between. This CDR3 is CASSLGPGRYGYNEKLFF. DNA of the CDR3: TGCGCCAGCAGCCTCGGTCCGGGACGGTACGGATATAATGAAAAACTGTTTTTT.

V and J are TRBV28 and TRBJ1-1; no definite D call. CDR1 is MDHEN, CDR2 SYDVKM, per germline. This CDR3 is 13 amino acids long. The V gene lost 8 bases and the J gene lost 6 bases, with 16 bases spanning the gap. This chain's CDR3 is CASVERVLAEAFF. The CDR3 DNA is TGTGCCAGCGTCGAGCGGGTGTTGGCTGAAGCTTTCTTT.

J is TRBJ2-2 and V is TRBV12-3 or TRBV12-4; D tentatively fits TRBD1 or TRBD2 (6 bases each). Trimming took 10 bases from V and 4 from J, leaving 16 bases between them. There are 14 residues in the CDR3. CDR3 sequence: CATSWGARTGELFF. The CDR3 DNA is TGTGCCACCTCGTGGGGGGCGCGCACCGGGGAGCTGTTTTTT.

This clonotype was seen a few times. The chain recombines TRBV20-1 with TRBJ2-1; D gene ambiguous. Trimming stripped 4 bases from V and 3 bases from J, with 7 bases between. Looked up from germline, CDR1 is DFQATT and CDR2 is SNEGSKA (reference sequence). The CDR3 has 12 residues. The CDR3, as DNA: TGCAGTGCTATCAGGCTCTACAATGAGCAGTTCTTC. Its translation is CSAIRLYNEQFF.

CDR3 nucleotide sequence: TGTGCCAGCAGTTTCGACTTCACACCCCTCCACTTT. Amino acids: CASSFDFTPLHF. This chain connects TRBV12-3 or TRBV12-4 to TRBJ1-6; D uncertain. The CDR3 contains 12 residues. Trimming took off 3 bases at V and 11 bases at J, with 8 bases between the two ends.

This clonotype was observed a handful of times. This chain links TRBV11-3 with TRBJ2-3, with D perhaps TRBD2 (6 bases). In germline, CDR1 is SGHNT, CDR2 YENEEA. Trimming cost V 2 bases and J 5 bases, with 14 bases left between them. CDR3 length: 15 residues. The CDR3 region is CASSLFPGEGDTQYF. In DNA, the CDR3 is TGTGCCAGCAGCTTATTTCCGGGGGAAGGAGATACGCAGTATTTT.

This clonotype appeared once. This sequence joins TRBV10-1 and TRBJ2-7, with D maybe TRBD2 (6 bases). The germline CDR1 and CDR2 sequences are WNHNN and SYGVQD (reference sequence). Between the trimmed V and J ends, which lost 4 bases and 0 bases, there was a span of 13 bases. CDR3 length: 15 residues. CDR3 region: CASSGTFGGSYEQYF. The CDR3 nucleotides are TGCGCCAGCAGTGGGACCTTCGGGGGCTCCTACGAGCAGTACTTC.

This clonotype was observed at least ten times. This rearrangement joins TRBV7-9 to TRBJ2-7; TRBD1 might be the D (6 bases). From germline, CDR1 is SEHNR and CDR2 FQNEAQ (reference sequence). Trimming shortened V by 5 bases and J by 3 bases, and 8 bases separated the two germline ends. The CDR3 consists of 12 residues. The CDR3 spells CASSAQGYEQYV. The CDR3 DNA reads as TGTGCCAGCAGCGCACAGGGCTACGAGCAGTACGTC.

V usage is TRBV29-1 and J usage is TRBJ1-1; D is perhaps TRBD1 (5 bases). Looked up from germline, CDR1 is SQVTM and CDR2 is ANQGSEA. The CDR3 totals 12 residues. The V end lost 7 bases, the J end lost 1 base, and 10 bases lay between the germline ends. CDR3 coding DNA: TGCAGCGGATCAGGGCCGAACACTGAAGCTTTCTTT. This gives the protein CSGSGPNTEAFF.

V gene TRBV9 combines with J gene TRBJ2-1, with a possible D match to TRBD2 (7 bases). Germline-derived CDR1 and CDR2 are SGDLS and YYNGEE. The CDR3 has 16 residues. Trimming shortened V by 3 bases and J by 4 bases, and 17 bases separated the two germline ends. In DNA form, the CDR3 reads TGTGCCAGCAGCGAGCGGGACAACCCGGTATACAATGAGCAGTTCTTC. It translates to CASSERDNPVYNEQFF.

V usage is TRBV19 and J usage is TRBJ2-3; 7 nucleotides match TRBD1. J was trimmed by 2 bases and V by 6 bases; bases with no gene match: 8. This CDR3 spans 15 amino acids. CDR1 and CDR2 from the germline V gene are LNHDA and SQIVND (reference sequence). In DNA form, the CDR3 reads TGTGCCAGTAGAAAACGGGACAGCAACACAGATACGCAGTATTTT. As protein: CASRKRDSNTDTQYF.

This chain uses TRBV5-4 with TRBJ2-5, with D unclear. Germline V gene data show CDR1 as SGHNT and CDR2 as YYREEE (reference sequence). Between the trimmed V and J ends, which lost 0 bases and 0 bases, there was a span of 6 bases. The CDR3 runs to 14 residues. CDR3 nucleotides: TGTGCCAGCAGCTTGGATGGGTACCAAGAGACCCAGTACTTC. It is translated as CASSLDGYQETQYF.

The chain recombines TRBV10-3 with TRBJ2-1; D is unresolved. Trimming cost V 8 bases and J 10 bases, with 12 bases left between them. The CDR3 spans 11 residues. The germline V gene encodes CDR1 ENHRY and CDR2 SYGVKD. CDR3 sequence reads: CAIFTMGEQFF. The DNA of the CDR3 is TGTGCCATCTTTACTATGGGGGAGCAGTTCTTC.

This clonotype has more than one count but fewer than ten. The chain carries TRBV19 and TRBJ2-7; D possibly matches TRBD1 or TRBD2 (5 bases each). CDR1 and CDR2 (germline): LNHDA, SQIVND (reference sequence). V was trimmed by 6 bases and J by 0 bases, leaving 18 bases between them. The CDR3 extends over 16 amino acids. The CDR3 sequence: CASSTWLPGSSYEQYF. The CDR3 coding sequence is TGTGCCAGTAGCACTTGGCTGCCAGGGAGCTCCTACGAGCAGTACTTC.

The gene calls are TRBV7-9 and TRBJ1-4; the D is unclear. Germline values: CDR1 SEHNR, CDR2 FQNEAQ (reference sequence). With 8 bases removed from V and 5 bases from J, the gap between germline ends came to 15 bases. The CDR3 has 14 residues. DNA for the CDR3: TGTGCCAGCCTCTCAACCAGCAAAAATGAAAAACTGTTTTTT. Its translation is CASLSTSKNEKLFF.

This clonotype was seen only a few times. The chain is built from TRBV28 and TRBJ2-5; a possible D gene is TRBD1 (6 bases). The CDR3 runs 12 residues. V gave up 8 bases and J gave up 8 bases, with 15 bases separating them. Germline CDR1 is MDHEN and CDR2 is SYDVKM. The CDR3 nucleotides read TGTGCCAGCTACGGGACACTGGGCACCCAGTACTTC. It specifies CASYGTLGTQYF.

Only a few counts were recorded for this clonotype. The chain combines TRBV4-3 with TRBJ1-5; 10 bases agree with TRBD1. CDR3 length equals 20 residues. Losses at the gene ends were 0 bases for V and 1 base for J; bases not matched to a gene: 12. Germline CDR1 reads LGHNA; CDR2 reads YSLEER. CDR3 nucleotides: TGCGCCAGCAGCCAAGACATCGGGACAGGGGAGTTCAGAAGCAATCAGCCCCAGCATTTT. Protein: CASSQDIGTGEFRSNQPQHF.